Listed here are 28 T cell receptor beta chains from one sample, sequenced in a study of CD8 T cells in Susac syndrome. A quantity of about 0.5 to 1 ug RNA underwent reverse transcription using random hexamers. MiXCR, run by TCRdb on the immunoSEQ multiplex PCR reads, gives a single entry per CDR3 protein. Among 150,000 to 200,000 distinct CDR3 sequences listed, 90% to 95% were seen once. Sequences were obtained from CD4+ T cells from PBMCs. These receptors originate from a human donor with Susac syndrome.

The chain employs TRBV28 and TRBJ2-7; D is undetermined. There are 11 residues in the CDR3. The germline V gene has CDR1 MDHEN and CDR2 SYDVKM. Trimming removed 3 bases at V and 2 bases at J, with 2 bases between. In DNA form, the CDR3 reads TGTGCCAGCAGTTTGACCTACGAGCAGTACTTC. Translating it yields CASSLTYEQYF.

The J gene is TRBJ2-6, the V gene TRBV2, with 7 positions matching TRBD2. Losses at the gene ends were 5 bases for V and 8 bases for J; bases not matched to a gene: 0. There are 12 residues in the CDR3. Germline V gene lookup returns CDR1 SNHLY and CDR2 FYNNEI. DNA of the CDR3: TGTGCCAGCAGTAGCGGGACCAACGTCCTGACTTTC. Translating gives CASSSGTNVLTF. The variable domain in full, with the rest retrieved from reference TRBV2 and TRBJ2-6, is EPEVTQTPSHQVTQMGQEVILRCVPISNHLYFYWYRQILGQKVEFLVSFYNNEISEKSEIFDDQFSVERPDGSNFTLKIRSTKLEDSAMYFCASSSGTNVLTFGAGSRLTVL.

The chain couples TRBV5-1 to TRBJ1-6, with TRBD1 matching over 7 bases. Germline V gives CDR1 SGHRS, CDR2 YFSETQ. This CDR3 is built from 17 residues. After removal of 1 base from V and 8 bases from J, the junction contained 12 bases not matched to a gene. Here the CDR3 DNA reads TGCGCCAGCAGCTTGCGGCCTACCGGGACAGAGTATTCACCCCTCCACTTT. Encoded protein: CASSLRPTGTEYSPLHF.

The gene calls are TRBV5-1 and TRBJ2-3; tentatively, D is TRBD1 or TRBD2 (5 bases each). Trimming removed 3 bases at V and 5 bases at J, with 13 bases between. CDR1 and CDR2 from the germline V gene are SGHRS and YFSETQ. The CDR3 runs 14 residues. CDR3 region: CASSSGTSGDTQYF. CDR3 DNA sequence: TGCGCCAGCAGCTCAGGGACCAGTGGAGATACGCAGTATTTT.

The CDR3 DNA follows: TGTGCCAGCAGCCGGGACAGATACCAAGAGACCCAGTACTTC. This translates into CASSRDRYQETQYF. This rearrangement joins TRBV13 to TRBJ2-5; TRBD1 matches at 7 bases. CDR1 and CDR2 (germline): PRHDT, FYEKMQ (reference sequence). With 5 bases clipped from V and 0 bases from J, the junction kept 3 bases outside the gene matches. The length of the CDR3 is 14 residues.

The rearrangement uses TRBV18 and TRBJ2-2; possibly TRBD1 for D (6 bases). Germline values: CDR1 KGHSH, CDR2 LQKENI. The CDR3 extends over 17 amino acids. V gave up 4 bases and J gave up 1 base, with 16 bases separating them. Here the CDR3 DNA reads TGTGCCAGCTCACGAAACACCGTGGGACAGAACACCGGGGAGCTGTTTTTT. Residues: CASSRNTVGQNTGELFF.

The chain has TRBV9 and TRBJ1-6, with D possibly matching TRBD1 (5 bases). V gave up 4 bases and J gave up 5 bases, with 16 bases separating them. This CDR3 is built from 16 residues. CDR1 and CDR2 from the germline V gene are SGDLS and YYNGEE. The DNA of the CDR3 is TGTGCCAGCAGCTCCCCCGGAGAGGGGAATAATTCACCCCTCCACTTT. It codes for CASSSPGEGNNSPLHF.

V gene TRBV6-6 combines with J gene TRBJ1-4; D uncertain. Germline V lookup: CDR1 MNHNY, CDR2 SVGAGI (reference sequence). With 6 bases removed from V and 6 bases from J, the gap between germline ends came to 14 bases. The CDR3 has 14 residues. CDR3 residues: CASSPSSGYEKLFF. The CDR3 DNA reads TGTGCCAGCAGCCCTTCGTCGGGGTATGAAAAACTGTTTTTT.

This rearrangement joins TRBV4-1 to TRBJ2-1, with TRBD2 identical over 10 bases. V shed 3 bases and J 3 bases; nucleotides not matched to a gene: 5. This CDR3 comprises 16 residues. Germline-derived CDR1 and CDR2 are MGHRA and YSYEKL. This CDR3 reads CASSHKLAGDYNEQFF. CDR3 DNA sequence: TGCGCCAGCAGCCATAAGCTAGCGGGGGACTACAATGAGCAGTTCTTC.

The CDR3 DNA reads TGTGCCAGCAGCCAAGCCTTCGAGTCCTCTGGGGCCAACGTCCTGACTTTC. Translated: CASSQAFESSGANVLTF. The chain combines TRBV3-1 with TRBJ2-6, with unresolved D. From germline, CDR1 is LGHDT and CDR2 YNNKEL (reference sequence). The CDR3 is 17 residues long. V dropped 1 base and J dropped 0 bases, with 10 bases sitting between them. Based on the CDR3 plus reference TRBV3-1 and TRBJ2-6, the full variable domain is DTAVSQTPKYLVTQMGNDKSIKCEQNLGHDTMYWYKQDSKKFLKIMFSYNNKELIINETVPNRFSPKSPDKAHLNLHINSLELGDSAVYFCASSQAFESSGANVLTFGAGSRLTVL.

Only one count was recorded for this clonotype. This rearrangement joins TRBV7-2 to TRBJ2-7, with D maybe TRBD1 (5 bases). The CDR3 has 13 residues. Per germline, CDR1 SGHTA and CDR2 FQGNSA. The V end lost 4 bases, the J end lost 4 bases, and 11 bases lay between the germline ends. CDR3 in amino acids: CASSSAGSYEQYF. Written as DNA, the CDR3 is TGTGCCAGCAGCTCCGCAGGGTCTTACGAGCAGTACTTC.

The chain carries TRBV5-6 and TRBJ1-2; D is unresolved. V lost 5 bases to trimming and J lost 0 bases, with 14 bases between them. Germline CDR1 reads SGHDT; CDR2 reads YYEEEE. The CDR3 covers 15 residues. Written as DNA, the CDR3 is TGTGCCAGCAGTTTTGCGTTCGGGACTAACTATGGCTACACCTTC. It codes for CASSFAFGTNYGYTF.

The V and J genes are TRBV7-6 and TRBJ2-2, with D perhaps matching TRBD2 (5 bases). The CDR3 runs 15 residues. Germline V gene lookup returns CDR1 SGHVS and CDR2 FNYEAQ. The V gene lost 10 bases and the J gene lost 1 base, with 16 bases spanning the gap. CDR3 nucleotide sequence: TGTGCCACTAGAACGGGCCGGGAGAACACCGGGGAGCTGTTTTTT. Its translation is CATRTGRENTGELFF.

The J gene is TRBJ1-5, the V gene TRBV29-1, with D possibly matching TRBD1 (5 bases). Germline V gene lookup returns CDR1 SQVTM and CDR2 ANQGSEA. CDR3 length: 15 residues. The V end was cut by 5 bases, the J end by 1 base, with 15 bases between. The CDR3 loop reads CSVLFTGQSNQPQHF. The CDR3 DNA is TGCAGCGTTCTCTTTACAGGACAAAGCAATCAGCCCCAGCATTTT.

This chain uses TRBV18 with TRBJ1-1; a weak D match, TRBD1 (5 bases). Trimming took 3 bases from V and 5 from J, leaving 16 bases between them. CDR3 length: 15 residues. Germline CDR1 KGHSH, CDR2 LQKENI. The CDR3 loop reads CASSPSQGLRTEAFF. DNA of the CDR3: TGTGCCAGCTCACCGTCGCAGGGTTTAAGGACTGAAGCTTTCTTT.

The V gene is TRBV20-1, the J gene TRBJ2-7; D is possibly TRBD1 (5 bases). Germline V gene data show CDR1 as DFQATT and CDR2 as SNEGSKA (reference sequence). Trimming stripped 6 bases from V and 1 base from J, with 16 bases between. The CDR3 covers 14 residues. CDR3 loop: CSAGQGAFSYEQYF. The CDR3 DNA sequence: TGCAGTGCGGGCCAAGGGGCATTTTCCTACGAGCAGTACTTC.

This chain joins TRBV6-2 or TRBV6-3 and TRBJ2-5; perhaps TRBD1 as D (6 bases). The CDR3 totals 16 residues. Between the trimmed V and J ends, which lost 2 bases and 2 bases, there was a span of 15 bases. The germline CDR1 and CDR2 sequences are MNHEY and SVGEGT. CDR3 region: CASSYPTGQFQETQYF. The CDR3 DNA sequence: TGTGCCAGCAGTTACCCAACTGGACAGTTTCAAGAGACCCAGTACTTC.

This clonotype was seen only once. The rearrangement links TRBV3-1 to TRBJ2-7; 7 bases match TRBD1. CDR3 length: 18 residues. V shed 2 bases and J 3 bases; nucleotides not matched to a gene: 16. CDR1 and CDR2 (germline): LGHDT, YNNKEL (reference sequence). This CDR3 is CASSQRASRRSGGYEQYF. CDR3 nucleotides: TGTGCCAGCAGCCAAAGGGCGTCTCGGCGGTCAGGGGGCTACGAGCAGTACTTC.

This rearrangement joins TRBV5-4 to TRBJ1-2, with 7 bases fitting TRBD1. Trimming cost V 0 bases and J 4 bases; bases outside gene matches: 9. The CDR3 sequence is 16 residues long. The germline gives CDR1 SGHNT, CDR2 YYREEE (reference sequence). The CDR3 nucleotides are TGTGCCAGCAGCTTGGGAGGGGGCGCAGGTCCCTATGGCTACACCTTC. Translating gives CASSLGGGAGPYGYTF.

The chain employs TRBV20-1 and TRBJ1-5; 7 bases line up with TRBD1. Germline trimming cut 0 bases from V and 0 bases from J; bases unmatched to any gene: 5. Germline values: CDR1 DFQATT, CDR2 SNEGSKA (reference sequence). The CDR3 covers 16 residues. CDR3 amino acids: CSARDEQGGSNQPQHF. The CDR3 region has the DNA TGCAGTGCTAGAGATGAGCAGGGGGGTAGCAATCAGCCCCAGCATTTT.

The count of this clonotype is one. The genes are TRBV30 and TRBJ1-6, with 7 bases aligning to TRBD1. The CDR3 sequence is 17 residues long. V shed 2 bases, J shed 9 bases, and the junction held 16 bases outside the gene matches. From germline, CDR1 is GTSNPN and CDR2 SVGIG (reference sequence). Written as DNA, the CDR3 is TGTGCCTGGAGTCTACCGAAAATAGGACAGGACGTTTCACCCCTCCACTTT. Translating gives CAWSLPKIGQDVSPLHF.

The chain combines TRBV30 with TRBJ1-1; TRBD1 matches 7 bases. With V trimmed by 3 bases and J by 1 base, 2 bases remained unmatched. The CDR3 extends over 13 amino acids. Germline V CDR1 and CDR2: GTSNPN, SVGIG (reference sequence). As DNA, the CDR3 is TGTGCCTGGAGCGGACAGGCGAACACTGAAGCTTTCTTT. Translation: CAWSGQANTEAFF.

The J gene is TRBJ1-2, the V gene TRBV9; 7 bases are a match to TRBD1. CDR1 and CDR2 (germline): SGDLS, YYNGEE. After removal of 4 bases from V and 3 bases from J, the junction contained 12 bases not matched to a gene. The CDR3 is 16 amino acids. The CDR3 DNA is TGTGCCAGCAGCCGACACCTGACAGGGTCAGACTATGGCTACACCTTC. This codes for CASSRHLTGSDYGYTF.

The CDR3 spells CASSSDRVGETQYF. For the CDR3, the DNA is TGTGCCAGCAGCTCCGACAGGGTGGGAGAGACCCAGTACTTC. This chain joins TRBV7-9 and TRBJ2-5, with TRBD1 matching 7 bases. Germline V CDR1 and CDR2: SEHNR, FQNEAQ (reference sequence). This CDR3 spans 14 amino acids. Trimming removed 4 bases from V and 4 bases from J; junction bases left unmatched: 6.

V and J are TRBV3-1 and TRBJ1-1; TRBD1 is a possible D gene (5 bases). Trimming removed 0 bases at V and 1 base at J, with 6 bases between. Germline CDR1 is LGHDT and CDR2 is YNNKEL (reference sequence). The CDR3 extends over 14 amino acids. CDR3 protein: CASSQDQGNTEAFF. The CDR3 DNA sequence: TGTGCCAGCAGCCAAGATCAGGGGAACACTGAAGCTTTCTTT.

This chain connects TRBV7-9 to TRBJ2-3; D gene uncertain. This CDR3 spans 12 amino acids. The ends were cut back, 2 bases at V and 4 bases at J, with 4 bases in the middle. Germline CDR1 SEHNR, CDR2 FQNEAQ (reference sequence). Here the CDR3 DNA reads TGTGCCAGCAGCTTAAGGCCAGATACGCAGTATTTT. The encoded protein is CASSLRPDTQYF.

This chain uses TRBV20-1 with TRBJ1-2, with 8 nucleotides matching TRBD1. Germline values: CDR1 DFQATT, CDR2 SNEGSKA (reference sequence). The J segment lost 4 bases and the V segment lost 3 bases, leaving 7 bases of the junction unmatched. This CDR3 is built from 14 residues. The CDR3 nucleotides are TGCAGTGCTAGTTCCGGACAGGGTTCCTATGGCTACACCTTC. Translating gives CSASSGQGSYGYTF.

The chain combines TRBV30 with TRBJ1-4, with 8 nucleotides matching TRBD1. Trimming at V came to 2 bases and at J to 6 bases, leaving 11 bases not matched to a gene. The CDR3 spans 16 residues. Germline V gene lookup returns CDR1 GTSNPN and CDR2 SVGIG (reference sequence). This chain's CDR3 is CAWSRKSGGADEKLFF. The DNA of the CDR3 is TGTGCCTGGAGTCGAAAGTCAGGGGGCGCAGATGAAAAACTGTTTTTT.